This entry describes one T cell receptor (beta chain). What it recognizes is unknown. The table came from immunoSEQ multiplex PCR; TCRdb's copy has only in-frame clones and leaves some out. The top ten clones hold around 1.7% of a sample with under 500,000 clones, around 93% of them seen once. This sample is part of a study of Ad26.COV2.S vaccination and SARS-CoV-2 variants. About the research overall: Once, or twice with 56 days between doses, Ad26.COV2.S was given intramuscularly.

CDR1 is SGHTA and CDR2 is FQGNSA in the germline V gene. The CDR3 sequence is 15 residues long. Deletions cut 2 bases from V and 0 bases from J, with 10 bases between. Specified treatment: around 19 received Ad26.COV2.S at low or high dose, single or two shots; roughly 5 received placebo; per-sample allocation not given. The investigators took samples on day 63 after the first vaccine or placebo injection. Points from the study as a whole: After vaccination, reports described spike-specific CD8+ and CD4+ T cell responses as showing substantial breadth.

Sample: peripheral blood, taken in a trial of Ad26.COV2.S vaccine versus placebo. The clonotype comes from a person between 18 and 60 years old who received the Ad26.COV2.S COVID-19 vaccine or a placebo. The rearrangement uses TRBV7-2 and TRBJ1-1; D is undetermined. The CDR3 DNA sequence: TGTGCCAGCAGCTTATCCCCTATGATGAACACTGAAGCTTTCTTT. Translated: CASSLSPMMNTEAFF. Variable domain in full (rest from reference TRBV7-2 and TRBJ1-1): GAGVSQSPSNKVTEKGKDVELRCDPISGHTALYWYRQSLGQGLEFLIYFQGNSAPDKSGLPSDRFSAERTGGSVSTLTIQRTQQEDSAVYLCASSLSPMMNTEAFFGQGTRLTVV.